The clone carrying this T cell receptor beta chain was counted once. CDR3 length: 14 amino acids. The germline V gene encodes CDR1 SGHTA and CDR2 FQGNSA. V was trimmed by 5 bases and J by 0 bases, leaving 10 bases between them. This sample is part of a study of blood T cell repertoires in COVID-19. Data came from immunoSEQ multiplex PCR; TCRdb stores just in-frame clones and leaves some out. The sample shows 200,000 to 250,000 clones, almost 90% of them seen only once. Source material: peripheral blood. The TCR comes from a woman aged 55-75 years with acute or convalescent COVID-19. The chain carries TRBV7-2 and TRBJ1-2, with D possibly being TRBD1 (6 bases). The CDR3 bases are TGTGCCAGCAGCCCTAGGACAGCTAACTATGGCTACACCTTC. It encodes CASSPRTANYGYTF.